Following are 20 T cell receptor beta chains from one sample sequenced in a study of control samples from healthy donors and cancer patients. Clones were read by immunoSEQ multiplex PCR, and TCRdb kept only the in-frame ones, dropping some. This sample has about 120,000 clones; roughly nine tenths occur once, and the top ten carry about 1.1%. The sample taken for sequencing was PBMCs. These receptors all come from a woman in her 50s with colorectal cancer.

V usage is TRBV15 and J usage is TRBJ2-4; weak D call: TRBD2 (5 bases). Germline values: CDR1 LNHNV, CDR2 YYDKDF (reference sequence). Trimming removed 1 base at V and 8 bases at J, with 24 bases between. The CDR3 is made up of 18 amino acids. The CDR3 DNA follows: TGTGCCACCAGCAGAGCAGGAGGTTCCCGAGGGTCTGGCCACATTCAGTACTTC. It translates to CATSRAGGSRGSGHIQYF.

The chain is built from TRBV15 and TRBJ2-5; D is undetermined. This CDR3 is built from 13 residues. V shed 4 bases and J shed 5 bases, with 11 bases lying between them. Germline CDR1 is LNHNV and CDR2 is YYDKDF (reference sequence). The CDR3 region is CATSIGRWETQYF. CDR3 DNA: TGTGCCACCAGCATAGGCCGGTGGGAGACCCAGTACTTC.

The V and J genes are TRBV10-3 and TRBJ2-7; 9 nucleotides line up with TRBD1. Germline CDR1 is ENHRY and CDR2 is SYGVKD. This CDR3 is 14 amino acids long. The V and J ends lost 5 bases and 5 bases, in that order; junction bases with no gene match: 7. Here the CDR3 DNA reads TGTGCCATCAGTTTAGGGACAGGGTATGACGAGCAGTACTTC. Amino acids: CAISLGTGYDEQYF.

The chain links TRBV2 to TRBJ1-4, with TRBD1 identical over 8 bases. There are 14 residues in the CDR3. V shed 5 bases and J 7 bases; nucleotides not matched to a gene: 6. Germline CDR1 SNHLY, CDR2 FYNNEI. This CDR3 is CASSRQGIGEKLFF. The CDR3 DNA reads TGTGCCAGCAGTAGACAGGGGATAGGTGAAAAACTGTTTTTT.

The chain links TRBV7-2 to TRBJ1-5; no clear D gene. Between the trimmed V and J ends, which lost 5 bases and 4 bases, there was a span of 15 bases. The CDR3 is made up of 15 amino acids. Germline CDR1 and CDR2: SGHTA and FQGNSA. The CDR3 region has the DNA TGTGCCAGCAGCAAAGACGGACGGAGGAATCAGCCCCAGCATTTT. Translated: CASSKDGRRNQPQHF.

The CDR3 loop reads CASSFGTGDYEQYF. DNA of the CDR3: TGTGCCAGCAGCTTCGGGACAGGAGATTACGAGCAGTACTTC. The J gene is TRBJ2-7, the V gene TRBV4-2, with 8 bases that match TRBD1. Losses at the gene ends were 5 bases for V and 4 bases for J; bases not matched to a gene: 7. CDR1 is LGHNA and CDR2 is YNFKEQ in the germline V gene. The CDR3 is made up of 14 amino acids.

The V and J genes are TRBV12-5 and TRBJ1-4; D gene uncertain. In germline, CDR1 is LGHNT, CDR2 FRNRAP. The V end was cut by 6 bases, the J end by 8 bases, with 10 bases between. The length of the CDR3 is 12 residues. The CDR3 DNA reads as TGTGCTAGTGGGCTAAGGGTGGAAAAACTGTTTTTT. Its protein is CASGLRVEKLFF.

This clone was detected only once. This chain joins TRBV12-3 or TRBV12-4 and TRBJ2-5; D unclear. V was pared by 3 bases and J by 3 bases, with 8 bases between. The CDR3 has 13 amino acids. The CDR3 DNA is TGTGCCAGCAGTTTTCGATCCGAAGAGACCCAGTACTTC. Translation gives CASSFRSEETQYF.

The genes are TRBV20-1 and TRBJ1-2; D is uncertain. V lost 3 bases and J 0 bases, leaving 2 bases between the germline ends. Germline V gene data show CDR1 as DFQATT and CDR2 as SNEGSKA (reference sequence). This CDR3 has 11 residues. The CDR3 sequence: CSASANYGYTF. CDR3 nucleotides: TGCAGTGCTAGTGCTAACTATGGCTACACCTTC.

In its sample, this clone was seen once. The chain is built from TRBV9 and TRBJ1-2, with D possibly matching TRBD1 (5 bases). Germline loops: CDR1 SGDLS, CDR2 YYNGEE. CDR3 size: 16 residues. V lost 0 bases to trimming and J lost 5 bases, with 17 bases between them. Written as DNA, the CDR3 is TGTGCCAGCAGCGTAGATCAGGGAGCCCCTACTTATGGCTACACCTTC. Translation gives CASSVDQGAPTYGYTF.

CDR3: CASSFLYGAGGRGETQYF. The CDR3, as DNA: TGTGCCAGCAGCTTCCTTTATGGAGCGGGGGGACGTGGTGAGACCCAGTACTTC. This chain joins TRBV11-2 and TRBJ2-5, with 9 bases fitting TRBD2. V lost 3 bases to trimming and J lost 5 bases; unmatched junction nucleotides: 16. The germline gives CDR1 SGHAT, CDR2 FQNNGV. The CDR3 runs 18 residues. The complete variable domain, with remaining parts taken from reference TRBV11-2 and TRBJ2-5, reads EAGVAQSPRYKIIEKRQSVAFWCNPISGHATLYWYQQILGQGPKLLIQFQNNGVVDDSQLPKDRFSAERLKGVDSTLKIQPAKLEDSAVYLCASSFLYGAGGRGETQYFGPGTRLLVL.

This chain joins TRBV10-1 and TRBJ1-1; D remains ambiguous. There are 13 residues in the CDR3. CDR1 and CDR2 (germline): WNHNN, SYGVQD (reference sequence). V was cut by 3 bases and J by 1 base, with 6 bases left in between. The CDR3 coding sequence is TGCGCCAGCAGTGACCCGAGGAACACTGAAGCTTTCTTT. Encoded protein: CASSDPRNTEAFF.

V and J are TRBV11-2 and TRBJ2-5; D might be TRBD1 (7 bases). The CDR3 runs 15 residues. The germline gives CDR1 SGHAT, CDR2 FQNNGV. V was cut by 1 base and J by 3 bases, with 12 bases left in between. The CDR3 sequence: CASSLGAGGKETQYF. The DNA for the CDR3 is TGTGCCAGCAGCTTAGGGGCAGGGGGGAAAGAGACCCAGTACTTC.

The rearrangement links TRBV19 to TRBJ1-2; 7 nucleotides agree with TRBD1. There are 13 residues in the CDR3. J lost 8 bases, V lost 9 bases, and 12 bases had no gene match. Germline V gives CDR1 LNHDA, CDR2 SQIVND (reference sequence). The CDR3 sequence is CASDLRQGGGYTF. In DNA form, the CDR3 reads TGTGCCAGCGACCTGAGACAGGGAGGAGGCTACACCTTC.

This chain links TRBV7-3 with TRBJ2-3, with a possible D match to TRBD1 (8 bases). The CDR3 extends over 15 amino acids. V was trimmed by 5 bases and J by 4 bases, leaving 16 bases between them. Germline V gives CDR1 SGHTA, CDR2 FQGTGA. The chain's CDR3 is CASSHTGGRADTQYF. The CDR3 bases are TGTGCCAGCAGCCATACAGGGGGGAGGGCAGATACGCAGTATTTT.

The chain joins TRBV6-6 to TRBJ1-6; TRBD1 matches at 9 bases. With V trimmed by 5 bases and J by 9 bases, 5 bases remained unmatched. The germline V gene encodes CDR1 MNHNY and CDR2 SVGAGI (reference sequence). This CDR3 has 14 residues. CDR3 nucleotide sequence: TGTGCCAGCAGTGTACAGGGGGCAGGTTCACCCCTCCACTTT. Its translation is CASSVQGAGSPLHF.

This rearrangement joins TRBV11-2 to TRBJ1-6; perhaps TRBD1 as D (5 bases). Germline V gene lookup returns CDR1 SGHAT and CDR2 FQNNGV. V was clipped by 5 bases and J by 8 bases, with 13 bases between them. The CDR3 is 14 residues long. For the CDR3, the DNA is TGTGCCAGCAGCCTAACAGTGGGGGATTCACCCCTCCACTTT. It codes for CASSLTVGDSPLHF.

The chain joins TRBV6-5 to TRBJ2-7; 12 bases align to TRBD2. The CDR3 is made up of 14 amino acids. Per germline, CDR1 MNHEY and CDR2 SVGAGI. Germline trimming cut 8 bases from V and 4 bases from J; bases unmatched to any gene: 6. CDR3 protein: CASGKTSGSYEQYF. The CDR3 DNA reads TGTGCCAGCGGAAAGACTAGCGGGAGTTACGAGCAGTACTTC.

The V gene is TRBV9, the J gene TRBJ2-2, with D uncertain. Germline CDR1 reads SGDLS; CDR2 reads YYNGEE. Trimming removed 4 bases from V and 0 bases from J, with 10 bases in between. The CDR3 is 15 amino acids. Written as DNA, the CDR3 is TGTGCCAGCAGCCCCCCTCAGGCGAACACCGGGGAGCTGTTTTTT. Residues: CASSPPQANTGELFF.

This chain joins TRBV5-1 and TRBJ1-5; D may be TRBD1 (5 bases). V lost 4 bases and J 7 bases, leaving 15 bases between the germline ends. The CDR3 consists of 14 residues. Germline V gene sequence: CDR1 SGHRS, CDR2 YFSETQ. The CDR3 sequence is CASSGAGGEQPQHF. CDR3 DNA: TGCGCCAGCAGCGGTGCCGGGGGGGAACAGCCCCAGCATTTT.